The 24 T cell receptor beta chains reported below all come from one sample, sequenced in a study of blood T cell repertoires in COVID-19. The assay was immunoSEQ multiplex PCR, and TCRdb's table has in-frame clones only and misses some. In the table there are 150,000 to 200,000 clones, 86% of which are singletons. Sequences were obtained from peripheral blood. The receptors come from a man in his fifties or sixties with acute or convalescent COVID-19.

This clone was observed once. The CDR3, as DNA: TGTGCCAGCAGCCAGAATAACTATGGCTACACCTTC. This translates into CASSQNNYGYTF. The chain joins TRBV11-2 to TRBJ1-2; the D is unclear. Germline V gene lookup returns CDR1 SGHAT and CDR2 FQNNGV. The CDR3 covers 12 residues. The germline V and J ends were trimmed by 5 bases and 1 base, with 5 bases remaining between them.

V gene TRBV5-1 combines with J gene TRBJ1-2; maybe TRBD1 (5 bases). The CDR3 is 16 residues long. CDR1 is SGHRS, CDR2 YFSETQ, per germline. V lost 0 bases, J lost 0 bases, and 12 bases lay in between. The CDR3 loop reads CASSLGDSPTNYGYTF. For the CDR3, the DNA is TGCGCCAGCAGCTTGGGAGACAGCCCTACTAACTATGGCTACACCTTC.

This chain connects TRBV5-8 to TRBJ1-2; TRBD1 matches at 7 bases. With V trimmed by 4 bases and J by 3 bases, 3 bases remained unmatched. The CDR3 covers 13 residues. Germline CDR1 SGHTS, CDR2 YDEGEE. This chain's CDR3 is CASSPGQDYGYTF. The DNA of the CDR3 is TGTGCCAGCAGCCCCGGACAGGACTATGGCTACACCTTC.

V is TRBV2 and J is TRBJ2-1; D is perhaps TRBD2 (5 bases). Germline V gene sequence: CDR1 SNHLY, CDR2 FYNNEI. The CDR3 consists of 14 residues. Trimming pared 4 bases from V and 7 bases from J, leaving 14 bases between. CDR3 amino acids: CASSGDYLRNEQFF. CDR3 nucleotides: TGTGCCAGCAGTGGAGACTACCTGAGGAATGAGCAGTTCTTC. Together with reference TRBV2 and TRBJ2-1, the CDR3 gives the full variable domain: EPEVTQTPSHQVTQMGQEVILRCVPISNHLYFYWYRQILGQKVEFLVSFYNNEISEKSEIFDDQFSVERPDGSNFTLKIRSTKLEDSAMYFCASSGDYLRNEQFFGPGTRLTVL.

V and J are TRBV28 and TRBJ2-2; D not resolved. The CDR3 totals 13 residues. Germline CDR1 MDHEN, CDR2 SYDVKM. V shed 4 bases and J shed 8 bases, with 11 bases lying between them. CDR3 nucleotide sequence: TGTGCCAGCAGTTACTACCCTGGAGGGGAGCTGTTTTTT. This sequence encodes CASSYYPGGELFF.

This chain links TRBV27 with TRBJ1-1; D possibly corresponds to TRBD1 (5 bases). Per the germline V gene, CDR1 is MNHEY and CDR2 is SMNVEV (reference sequence). The CDR3 length is 13 residues. Trimming took 3 bases from V and 5 from J, leaving 10 bases between them. The CDR3 sequence is CASSFQGRTEAFF. In DNA, the CDR3 is TGTGCCAGCAGTTTCCAGGGTAGGACTGAAGCTTTCTTT.

This chain connects TRBV20-1 to TRBJ1-1; D remains unclear. CDR1 is DFQATT, CDR2 SNEGSKA, per germline (reference sequence). The CDR3 is made up of 11 amino acids. V shed 7 bases and J shed 0 bases, with 6 bases lying between them. DNA for the CDR3: TGCAGTGTACTGCTGAACACTGAAGCTTTCTTT. It translates to CSVLLNTEAFF.

This clone was seen only once. CDR3 bases: TGTGCCAGCATCATATCCCGCGGGAGGTTATCCGGGGAGCTGTTTTTT. Protein product: CASIISRGRLSGELFF. The chain joins TRBV7-9 to TRBJ2-2; 8 bases map to TRBD2. The CDR3 totals 16 residues. Germline trimming cut 7 bases from V and 6 bases from J; bases unmatched to any gene: 13. Germline lookup yields CDR1 SEHNR and CDR2 FQNEAQ (reference sequence).

This clone was counted only a few times. The genes are TRBV7-8 and TRBJ2-7; D is unclear. The V and J ends lost 6 bases and 6 bases respectively, with 18 bases between them. The length of the CDR3 is 14 residues. CDR1 is SGHVS and CDR2 is FQNEAQ in the germline V gene. This CDR3 reads CASSSTSASLEQYF. CDR3 sequence (DNA): TGTGCCAGCAGTTCTACTTCCGCCTCTCTCGAGCAGTACTTC.

The chain recombines TRBV11-3 with TRBJ2-2; 12 nucleotides match TRBD2. V was clipped by 1 base and J by 4 bases; unmatched bases: 7. CDR3 size: 18 residues. Germline loops: CDR1 SGHNT, CDR2 YENEEA. The CDR3 DNA is TGTGCCAGCAGCTTAGGAGGCAGGACTAGCGGGACCACCGGGGAGCTGTTTTTT. This encodes CASSLGGRTSGTTGELFF.

The chain couples TRBV21-1 to TRBJ2-1; the tabulated D call, TRBD1, remains unverified against the DNA. TRBV21-1 is assigned pseudogene status. This CDR3 region has 18 residues. The DNA of the CDR3 is TGTGCCAGCAGCAAAGGAGTATCACTGAGACAGGGGGCGGATGAGCAGTTCTTC. Its translation: CASSKGVSLRQGADEQFF.

This chain connects TRBV5-1 to TRBJ2-7; 7 nucleotides line up with TRBD2. V was clipped by 0 bases and J by 5 bases; unmatched bases: 8. The V gene's germline CDR1 is SGHRS and CDR2 YFSETQ. The CDR3 spans 15 residues. The CDR3 region is CASSLDPGLVHEQYF. The CDR3 nucleotides read TGCGCCAGCAGCTTGGACCCCGGACTAGTCCACGAGCAGTACTTC.

V gene TRBV28 combines with J gene TRBJ1-2; D gene ambiguous. V was pared by 6 bases and J by 4 bases, with 18 bases between. Germline values: CDR1 MDHEN, CDR2 SYDVKM. This CDR3 has 15 residues. The CDR3 region has the DNA TGTGCCAGCAGCCCGCCCGGCCAAACGGGCTATGGCTACACCTTC. Translation: CASSPPGQTGYGYTF.

The chain combines TRBV7-9 with TRBJ1-2, with a weak D call TRBD1 (6 bases). Germline-derived CDR1 and CDR2 are SEHNR and FQNEAQ (reference sequence). This CDR3 comprises 15 residues. V was cut by 5 bases and J by 5 bases, with 18 bases left in between. In DNA form, the CDR3 reads TGTGCCAGCAGCCCCCCTGGGACAATGAGTTATGGCTACACCTTC. Its translation: CASSPPGTMSYGYTF.

The chain combines TRBV6-2 or TRBV6-3 with TRBJ1-5; weak D call: TRBD1 (6 bases). The ends were cut back, 2 bases at V and 0 bases at J, with 14 bases in the middle. This CDR3 has 17 residues. Germline CDR1 and CDR2: MNHEY and SVGEGT. The CDR3 sequence is CASSYRSGGYSNQPQHF. The CDR3 DNA follows: TGTGCCAGCAGTTACCGCAGTGGGGGCTATAGCAATCAGCCCCAGCATTTT.

The V gene is TRBV27, the J gene TRBJ2-1; 9 bases map to TRBD1. Germline V gene sequence: CDR1 MNHEY, CDR2 SMNVEV (reference sequence). The V and J ends lost 5 bases and 9 bases, in that order; junction bases with no gene match: 14. There are 16 residues in the CDR3. This CDR3 is CASSTGTGTSQSEQFF. CDR3 coding DNA: TGTGCCAGCAGTACAGGGACAGGGACCTCACAGAGTGAGCAGTTCTTC.

CDR3 nucleotides: TGTGCCAGCAGTTTAGGGACAGGGGTTCTCCACTTT. Its protein is CASSLGTGVLHF. This chain links TRBV28 with TRBJ1-6; 10 nucleotides line up with TRBD1. Trimming cost V 2 bases and J 16 bases; bases outside gene matches: 2. The CDR3 runs to 12 residues. From germline, CDR1 is MDHEN and CDR2 SYDVKM. The whole variable domain, remainder taken from reference TRBV28 and TRBJ1-6, is DVKVTQSSRYLVKRTGEKVFLECVQDMDHENMFWYRQDPGLGLRLIYFSYDVKMKEKGDIPEGYSVSREKKERFSLILESASTNQTSMYLCASSLGTGVLHFGNGTRLTVT.

This chain's CDR3 is CASSTMRGGGMKAFF. The DNA for the CDR3 is TGTGCCAGCAGCACGATGCGAGGGGGGGGCATGAAAGCTTTCTTT. The rearrangement links TRBV27 to TRBJ1-1; D is possibly TRBD1 (6 bases). Germline V gene data show CDR1 as MNHEY and CDR2 as SMNVEV (reference sequence). This CDR3 region has 15 residues. Trimming pared 6 bases from V and 9 bases from J, leaving 23 bases between.

V gene TRBV5-4 combines with J gene TRBJ2-3, with TRBD1 as a possible D gene (6 bases). The CDR3 runs 13 residues. The V and J ends lost 1 base and 5 bases respectively, with 8 bases between them. Per the germline V gene, CDR1 is SGHNT and CDR2 is YYREEE (reference sequence). For the CDR3, the DNA is TGTGCCAGCAGCTTGTCAGGGGAAGATACGCAGTATTTT. This gives the protein CASSLSGEDTQYF.

Here the CDR3 reads CASKTTGTNTEAFF. CDR3 in DNA: TGTGCCAGCAAGACGACAGGGACAAACACTGAAGCTTTCTTT. The chain joins TRBV6-4 to TRBJ1-1; 7 bases are shared with TRBD1. Germline V gene sequence: CDR1 MRHNA, CDR2 SNTAGT. The CDR3 covers 14 residues. The trim removed 7 bases at V and 2 bases at J, leaving 7 bases unmatched.

In nucleotides, the CDR3 is TGTGCCTGGAGTGTAGGAAGGTCGCGGGAGACAGATACGCAGTATTTT. The encoded protein is CAWSVGRSRETDTQYF. The genes are TRBV30 and TRBJ2-3; 7 bases agree with TRBD2. The CDR3 loop spans 16 amino acids. The V gene's germline CDR1 is GTSNPN and CDR2 SVGIG (reference sequence). The V and J ends lost 0 bases and 3 bases, in that order; junction bases with no gene match: 9.

This chain links TRBV25-1 with TRBJ1-1; 7 nucleotides match TRBD1. V dropped 3 bases and J dropped 5; count of bases not matched to a gene: 9. The CDR3 runs 15 residues. CDR1 is MGHDK and CDR2 is SYGVNS in the germline V gene. This CDR3 is CASSDVNRGGTEAFF. For the CDR3, the DNA is TGTGCCAGCAGTGATGTTAACAGGGGAGGTACTGAAGCTTTCTTT.

The chain couples TRBV10-2 to TRBJ1-1; D perhaps matches TRBD1 (6 bases). Trimming pared 6 bases from V and 3 bases from J, leaving 17 bases between. CDR3 length: 15 residues. Germline V CDR1 and CDR2: WSHSY, SAAADI. The CDR3 sequence: CASRGSGGLDTEAFF. The CDR3 nucleotides read TGCGCCAGCAGAGGAAGCGGGGGGCTGGACACTGAAGCTTTCTTT.

V and J are TRBV27 and TRBJ1-5; TRBD1 might be the D (6 bases). V lost 4 bases and J lost 6, with 16 bases in between. This CDR3 is 15 amino acids long. The germline V gene encodes CDR1 MNHEY and CDR2 SMNVEV (reference sequence). The CDR3 nucleotides are TGTGCCAGCAGTTCCCGGCAGGGGTACGGTCAGCCCCAGCATTTT. It encodes CASSSRQGYGQPQHF.